This T cell receptor beta chain was identified in a study of blood T cell repertoires in COVID-19. Produced via immunoSEQ multiplex PCR; TCRdb's table is partial and in-frame only. The sample yields around 300,000 clones, roughly 86% seen once. The V end lost 2 bases, the J end lost 4 bases, and 8 bases lay between the germline ends. This CDR3 is 13 amino acids long. Germline-derived CDR1 and CDR2 are SGHDN and FVKESK. This clone was found once. V gene TRBV14 combines with J gene TRBJ1-2; D is uncertain. This clonotype originated in a woman in her fifties or sixties who had recovered from COVID-19. The sequenced sample was PBMCs or T cells enriched from blood (not recorded which). The CDR3 here is CASSQQTSYGYTF. The CDR3 DNA follows: TGTGCCAGCAGCCAACAGACAAGCTATGGCTACACCTTC. Using reference TRBV14 and TRBJ1-2 for the parts outside the CDR3, the full variable domain is EAGVTQFPSHSVIEKGQTVTLRCDPISGHDNLYWYRRVMGKEIKFLLHFVKESKQDESGMPNNRFLAERTGGTYSTLKVQPAELEDSGVYFCASSQQTSYGYTFGSGTRLTVV.